This T cell receptor beta chain comes out of a study of lymphopenia after photon versus proton radiotherapy. TCRdb keeps only in-frame clones here, not all; method: immunoSEQ multiplex PCR. Here the sample spans tens of thousands of clones, more than 75% being singletons. CDR1 and CDR2 from the germline V gene are MNHEY and SMNVEV (reference sequence). V lost 7 bases, J lost 0 bases, and 12 bases lay in between. The CDR3 has 14 residues. Details on this clone: Its antigen remains unknown.

Study conclusions and caveats: Only patients who died were analyzed for survival; proton advantage is unproven.

This receptor was taken from a man aged 50 to 60 with gastric cancer. The V and J genes are TRBV27 and TRBJ1-1, with a tentative D call TRBD1 (6 bases). Sequencing used peripheral blood, obtained from a patient treated with photon-based radiotherapy. Here the CDR3 reads CASKGGVMNTEAFF. CDR3 nucleotides: TGTGCCAGCAAGGGGGGAGTTATGAACACTGAAGCTTTCTTT.